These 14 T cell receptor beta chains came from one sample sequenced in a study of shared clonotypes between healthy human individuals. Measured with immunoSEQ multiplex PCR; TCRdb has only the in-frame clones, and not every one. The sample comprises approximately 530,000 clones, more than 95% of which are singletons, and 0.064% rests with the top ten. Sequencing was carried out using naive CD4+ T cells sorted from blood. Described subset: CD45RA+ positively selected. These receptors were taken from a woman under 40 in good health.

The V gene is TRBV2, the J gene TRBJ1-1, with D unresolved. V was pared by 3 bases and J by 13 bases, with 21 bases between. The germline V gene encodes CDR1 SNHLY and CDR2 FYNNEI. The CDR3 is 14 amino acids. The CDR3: CASSDRVTSSASFF. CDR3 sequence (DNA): TGTGCCAGCAGTGATCGCGTAACATCCAGTGCGAGTTTCTTT.

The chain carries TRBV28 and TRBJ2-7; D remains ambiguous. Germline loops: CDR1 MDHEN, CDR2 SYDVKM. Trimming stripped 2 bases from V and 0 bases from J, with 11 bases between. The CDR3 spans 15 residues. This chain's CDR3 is CASSLSSWGSYEQYF. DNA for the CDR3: TGTGCCAGCAGTTTAAGTTCTTGGGGCTCCTACGAGCAGTACTTC.

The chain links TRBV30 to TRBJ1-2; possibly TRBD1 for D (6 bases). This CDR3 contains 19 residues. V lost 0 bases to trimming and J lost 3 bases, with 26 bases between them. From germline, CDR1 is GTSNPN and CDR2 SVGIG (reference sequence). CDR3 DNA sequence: TGTGCCTGGAGTGTATGCCACAAATGGAGGGGGGCAACCGACTATGGCTACACCTTC. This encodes CAWSVCHKWRGATDYGYTF.

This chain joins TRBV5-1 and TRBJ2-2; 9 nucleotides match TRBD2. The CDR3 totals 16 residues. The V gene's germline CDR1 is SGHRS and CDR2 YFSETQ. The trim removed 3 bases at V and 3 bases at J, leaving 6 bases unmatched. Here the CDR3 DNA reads TGCGCCAGCAGCTCAAGTGGGACTAGCTACACCGGGGAGCTGTTTTTT. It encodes CASSSSGTSYTGELFF.

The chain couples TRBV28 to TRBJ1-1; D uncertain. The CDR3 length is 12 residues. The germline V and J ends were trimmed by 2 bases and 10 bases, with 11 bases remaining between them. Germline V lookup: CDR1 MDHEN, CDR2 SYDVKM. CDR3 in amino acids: CASSLGGFAAFF. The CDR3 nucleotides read TGTGCCAGCAGTTTAGGAGGATTCGCAGCTTTCTTT.

The CDR3 DNA is TGTGCCAGCCGAATGAAGAGAGTCACTGAAGCTTTCTTT. Translation: CASRMKRVTEAFF. V is TRBV27 and J is TRBJ1-1; D gene ambiguous. Germline assignment: CDR1 MNHEY and CDR2 SMNVEV (reference sequence). V was clipped by 8 bases and J by 4 bases, with 14 bases between them. The CDR3 loop spans 13 amino acids.

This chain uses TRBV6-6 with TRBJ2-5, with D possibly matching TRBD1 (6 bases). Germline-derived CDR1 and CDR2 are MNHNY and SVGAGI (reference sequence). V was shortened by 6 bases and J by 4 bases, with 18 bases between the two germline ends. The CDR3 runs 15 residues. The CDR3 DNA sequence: TGTGCCAGCAGACCCACCCAAGGGGGTCCAGAGACCCAGTACTTC. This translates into CASRPTQGGPETQYF.

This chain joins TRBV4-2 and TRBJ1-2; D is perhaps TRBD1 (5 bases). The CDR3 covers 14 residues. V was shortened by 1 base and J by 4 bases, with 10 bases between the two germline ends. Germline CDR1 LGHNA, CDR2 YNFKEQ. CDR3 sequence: CASSQAHTGYGYTF. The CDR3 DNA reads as TGTGCCAGCAGCCAAGCTCACACAGGCTATGGCTACACCTTC.

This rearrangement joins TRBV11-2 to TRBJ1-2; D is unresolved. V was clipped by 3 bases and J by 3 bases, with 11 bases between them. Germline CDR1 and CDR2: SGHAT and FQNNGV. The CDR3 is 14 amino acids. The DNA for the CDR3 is TGTGCCAGCAGCTTCAGCGACGGGGACTATGGCTACACCTTC. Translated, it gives CASSFSDGDYGYTF. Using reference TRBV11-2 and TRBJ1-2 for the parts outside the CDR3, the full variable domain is EAGVAQSPRYKIIEKRQSVAFWCNPISGHATLYWYQQILGQGPKLLIQFQNNGVVDDSQLPKDRFSAERLKGVDSTLKIQPAKLEDSAVYLCASSFSDGDYGYTFGSGTRLTVV.

This chain's CDR3 is CASSLGQNGELFF. The CDR3 DNA is TGTGCCAGCAGTTTGGGACAGAACGGGGAGCTGTTTTTT. This chain links TRBV28 with TRBJ2-2; 7 positions agree with TRBD1. Germline CDR1 is MDHEN and CDR2 is SYDVKM. The CDR3 consists of 13 residues. V gave up 3 bases and J gave up 7 bases; unmatched junction bases: 2.

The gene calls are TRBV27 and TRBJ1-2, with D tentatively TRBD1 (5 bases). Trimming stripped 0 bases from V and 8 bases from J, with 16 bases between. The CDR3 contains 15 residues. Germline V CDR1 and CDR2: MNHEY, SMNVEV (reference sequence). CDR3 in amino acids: CASSLSRVGGEGYTF. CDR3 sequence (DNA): TGTGCCAGCAGTTTATCTAGGGTCGGAGGGGAGGGCTACACCTTC.

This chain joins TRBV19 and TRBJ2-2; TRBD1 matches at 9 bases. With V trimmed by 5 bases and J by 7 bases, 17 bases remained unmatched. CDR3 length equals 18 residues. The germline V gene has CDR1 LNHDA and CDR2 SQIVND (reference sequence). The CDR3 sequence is CASSLRPGTGRRVGELFF. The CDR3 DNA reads TGTGCCAGTAGTCTTCGTCCCGGGACAGGGAGAAGGGTCGGGGAGCTGTTTTTT.

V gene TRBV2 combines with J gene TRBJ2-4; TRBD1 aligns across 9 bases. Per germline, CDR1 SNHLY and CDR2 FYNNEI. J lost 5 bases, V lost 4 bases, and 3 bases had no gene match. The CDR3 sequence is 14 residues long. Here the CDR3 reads CASSGGQGENIQYF. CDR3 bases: TGTGCCAGCAGTGGGGGACAGGGAGAAAACATTCAGTACTTC.

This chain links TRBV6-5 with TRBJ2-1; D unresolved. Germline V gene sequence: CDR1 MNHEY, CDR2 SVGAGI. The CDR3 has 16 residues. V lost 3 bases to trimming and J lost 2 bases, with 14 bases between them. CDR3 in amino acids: CASSYRASNPYNEQFF. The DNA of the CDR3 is TGTGCCAGCAGTTATAGAGCATCCAACCCCTACAATGAGCAGTTCTTC.